This T cell receptor beta chain originates from a study of identical twins. Study results and limitations: Cross-sectional statistical analysis, not tracking of the same donors, underpinned the conclusions.

The CDR3 has 13 residues. Germline V CDR1 and CDR2: MDHEN, SYDVKM. The trim removed 4 bases at V and 5 bases at J, leaving 1 base unmatched. TCRdb passed the 5' RACE reads through MiXCR, listing each CDR3 protein once. There are approximately 630,000 distinct CDR3 sequences in the sample; 7.1% occur only once, and about 1.6% lies in the top ten. This clonotype has only a few counts. The antigen remains unidentified. Separately, the same data were catalogued under a study of yellow fever vaccine responses in identical twins. As that report states: Reported findings indicate that twins' vaccine T cell responses seemed partially convergent, partially personalized.

The TCR sequence derives from a woman younger than 30 in good health. Sequenced material: PBMCs. This chain joins TRBV28 and TRBJ2-2, with 7 bases fitting TRBD2. CDR3 sequence: CASSWTSTGELFF. CDR3 in DNA: TGTGCCAGCAGTTGGACTAGTACCGGGGAGCTGTTTTTT.